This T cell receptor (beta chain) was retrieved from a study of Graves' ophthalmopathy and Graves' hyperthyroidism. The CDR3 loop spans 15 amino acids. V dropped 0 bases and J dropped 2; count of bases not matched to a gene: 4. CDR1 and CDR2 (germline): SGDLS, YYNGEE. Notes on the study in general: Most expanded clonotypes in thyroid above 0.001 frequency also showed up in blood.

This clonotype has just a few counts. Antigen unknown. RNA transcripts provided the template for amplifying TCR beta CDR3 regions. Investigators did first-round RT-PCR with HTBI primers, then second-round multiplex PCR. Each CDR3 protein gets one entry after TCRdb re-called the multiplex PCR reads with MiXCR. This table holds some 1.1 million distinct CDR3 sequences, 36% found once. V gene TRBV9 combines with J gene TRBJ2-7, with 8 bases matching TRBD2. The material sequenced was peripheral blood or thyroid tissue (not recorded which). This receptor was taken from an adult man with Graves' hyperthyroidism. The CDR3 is CASSVGTSRTYEQYF. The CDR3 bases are TGTGCCAGCAGCGTAGGGACTAGCAGAACCTACGAGCAGTACTTC.